Following are 29 T cell receptor beta chains from one sample sequenced in a study of blood T cell repertoires in COVID-19. Profiled with immunoSEQ multiplex PCR; TCRdb holds only in-frame clones, not every one. The sample holds some 100,000 clones, roughly 87% seen once. Source material: peripheral blood. Receptors were obtained from an older woman with acute or convalescent COVID-19.

The rearrangement uses TRBV6-6 and TRBJ2-5; 7 bases map to TRBD1. Unmatched junction bases numbered 11, after V lost 6 bases and J lost 4 bases. The CDR3 has 15 residues. Germline-derived CDR1 and CDR2 are MNHNY and SVGAGI (reference sequence). The chain's CDR3 is CASSRGGPRGETQYF. The DNA for the CDR3 is TGTGCCAGCAGCCGAGGGGGCCCTCGTGGAGAGACCCAGTACTTC.

The chain carries TRBV5-1 and TRBJ2-1, with 12 bases matching TRBD2. This CDR3 region has 18 residues. CDR1 and CDR2 (germline): SGHRS, YFSETQ. The V gene end was trimmed by 0 bases and the J gene end by 7 bases; junction bases not matched to a gene: 11. The CDR3 spells CASSLAPLRTSGTNEQFF. As DNA, the CDR3 is TGCGCCAGCAGCTTGGCCCCTCTACGGACTAGCGGGACTAATGAGCAGTTCTTC.

The V gene is TRBV4-1, the J gene TRBJ2-3, with 11 bases aligning to TRBD2. CDR3 length equals 17 residues. Germline CDR1 and CDR2: MGHRA and YSYEKL. The V gene end was trimmed by 1 base and the J gene end by 3 bases; junction bases not matched to a gene: 6. The CDR3 nucleotides read TGCGCCAGCAGCCAAGTCCCGGGACTAGCGGCTACAGATACGCAGTATTTT. This encodes CASSQVPGLAATDTQYF.

The V call is TRBV9, the J call TRBJ1-1; 8 bases are a match to TRBD1. The V gene end was trimmed by 4 bases and the J gene end by 3 bases; junction bases not matched to a gene: 11. This CDR3 region has 16 residues. The germline V gene encodes CDR1 SGDLS and CDR2 YYNGEE. In DNA form, the CDR3 reads TGTGCCAGCAGCCCCATAGGCAGGGGGCGGGACACTGAAGCTTTCTTT. Translated: CASSPIGRGRDTEAFF.

The chain uses TRBV5-6 and TRBJ1-4; D is ambiguous. The CDR3 totals 18 residues. Germline-derived CDR1 and CDR2 are SGHDT and YYEEEE. V lost 0 bases to trimming and J lost 0 bases, with 15 bases between them. The CDR3 sequence is CASSLAEEGGATNEKLFF. DNA for the CDR3: TGTGCCAGCAGCTTGGCTGAAGAGGGCGGTGCAACTAATGAAAAACTGTTTTTT. The full variable domain, its missing parts supplied by reference TRBV5-6 and TRBJ1-4, is DAGVTQSPTHLIKTRGQQVTLRCSPKSGHDTVSWYQQALGQGPQFIFQYYEEEERQRGNFPDRFSGHQFPNYSSELNVNALLLGDSALYLCASSLAEEGGATNEKLFFGSGTQLSVL.

The chain uses TRBV6-1 and TRBJ1-5, with 11 bases fitting TRBD1. The V gene's germline CDR1 is MNHNS and CDR2 SASEGT. J was trimmed by 8 bases and V by 4 bases; bases with no gene match: 10. This CDR3 is built from 16 residues. CDR3 protein: CASSGDRGFWAEPQHF. As DNA, the CDR3 is TGTGCCAGCAGTGGGGACAGGGGGTTTTGGGCCGAGCCCCAGCATTTT.

This clone has just one count. The chain couples TRBV19 to TRBJ2-1; D may be TRBD2 (5 bases). Germline V gives CDR1 LNHDA, CDR2 SQIVND (reference sequence). Trimming removed 9 bases from V and 5 bases from J, with 23 bases in between. The CDR3 is made up of 16 amino acids. The CDR3 sequence: CASTPGIGPGHNEQFF. DNA of the CDR3: TGTGCCAGCACGCCGGGAATTGGCCCGGGTCACAATGAGCAGTTCTTC.

CDR3 region: CASSESRGGTEAFF. The CDR3 nucleotides read TGCGCCAGCAGTGAGTCAAGGGGTGGCACTGAAGCTTTCTTT. The V call is TRBV10-2, the J call TRBJ1-1, with D maybe TRBD1 (5 bases). The germline V and J ends were trimmed by 0 bases and 4 bases, with 9 bases remaining between them. The CDR3 totals 14 residues. Germline V gene data show CDR1 as WSHSY and CDR2 as SAAADI.

CDR3 loop: CATSVGSSSDTQYF. CDR3 in DNA: TGTGCCACCAGTGTCGGGAGCAGTTCAGATACGCAGTATTTT. The V and J genes are TRBV24-1 and TRBJ2-3, with TRBD2 as a possible D gene (6 bases). The CDR3 runs to 14 residues. Germline loops: CDR1 KGHDR, CDR2 SFDVKD. V was cut by 5 bases and J by 4 bases, with 12 bases left in between.

The V call is TRBV5-5, the J call TRBJ2-1, with TRBD2 matching 11 bases. The CDR3 runs to 18 residues. J gave up 3 bases and V 3 bases, and 11 bases lay outside the gene matches. CDR1 SGHKS and CDR2 YYEKEE come from the germline V gene (reference sequence). The CDR3 protein is CASSSGLAGAFNYNEQFF. CDR3 nucleotide sequence: TGTGCCAGCAGCTCAGGACTAGCGGGCGCATTTAACTACAATGAGCAGTTCTTC.

The J gene is TRBJ1-1, the V gene TRBV6-6, with D perhaps matching TRBD1 (5 bases). V was shortened by 7 bases and J by 0 bases, with 15 bases between the two germline ends. The CDR3 runs 15 residues. Per the germline V gene, CDR1 is MNHNY and CDR2 is SVGAGI (reference sequence). The CDR3: CASILRGELNTEAFF. In nucleotides, the CDR3 is TGTGCCAGCATCCTCCGGGGGGAATTGAACACTGAAGCTTTCTTT.

The chain is built from TRBV7-3 and TRBJ2-2; the match to TRBD2 covers 8 bases. Germline V gene lookup returns CDR1 SGHTA and CDR2 FQGTGA. After removal of 5 bases from V and 9 bases from J, the junction contained 11 bases not matched to a gene. The CDR3 has 15 amino acids. The CDR3 coding sequence is TGTGCCAGCAGCCCCCAGGGCGGGGGGCCCCGGGAGCTGTTTTTT. Encoded protein: CASSPQGGGPRELFF. Using reference TRBV7-3 and TRBJ2-2 for the parts outside the CDR3, the full variable domain is GAGVSQTPSNKVTEKGKYVELRCDPISGHTALYWYRQSLGQGPEFLIYFQGTGAADDSGLPNDRFFAVRPEGSVSTLKIQRTERGDSAVYLCASSPQGGGPRELFFGEGSRLTVL.

The chain's CDR3 is CASSARVNNEQFF. The CDR3 region has the DNA TGTGCCAGCAGCGCGAGGGTTAACAATGAGCAGTTCTTC. The chain employs TRBV9 and TRBJ2-1; D may be TRBD2 (5 bases). CDR1 and CDR2 from the germline V gene are SGDLS and YYNGEE. V was clipped by 3 bases and J by 5 bases, with 9 bases between them. CDR3 length equals 13 residues.

The chain recombines TRBV28 with TRBJ2-7; TRBD2 is a possible D gene (6 bases). V lost 4 bases and J lost 3, with 10 bases in between. In germline, CDR1 is MDHEN, CDR2 SYDVKM. CDR3 length equals 13 residues. CDR3 sequence (DNA): TGTGCCAGCAGTTATGGCGGGATCTACGAGCAGTACTTC. Translating gives CASSYGGIYEQYF.

This clone was seen a single time. The rearrangement joins TRBV6-1 to TRBJ1-1; unclear D gene. The CDR3 has 12 amino acids. The germline CDR1 and CDR2 sequences are MNHNS and SASEGT. V lost 3 bases and J 0 bases, leaving 2 bases between the germline ends. CDR3 sequence reads: CASSDMNTEAFF. DNA for the CDR3: TGTGCCAGCAGTGACATGAACACTGAAGCTTTCTTT.

Note on this clone: Other DNA sequences from this sample encode an identical CDR3 as well. This rearrangement joins TRBV9 to TRBJ2-2, with 9 bases aligning to TRBD2. The CDR3 sequence is 15 residues long. V lost 2 bases, J lost 5 bases, and 4 bases stayed unmatched. Germline V CDR1 and CDR2: SGDLS, YYNGEE. CDR3 residues: CASSVSGRGTGELFF. The CDR3 DNA is TGTGCCAGCAGCGTTAGCGGGAGAGGGACCGGGGAGCTGTTTTTT.

The genes are TRBV5-1 and TRBJ1-2; D may be TRBD1 (6 bases). Trimming removed 3 bases from V and 8 bases from J, with 14 bases in between. CDR3 size: 13 residues. Germline CDR1 is SGHRS and CDR2 is YFSETQ. The CDR3 region has the DNA TGCGCCAGCAGCTCAACAGGGTTAGGGGGCTACACCTTC. This translates into CASSSTGLGGYTF.

The V call is TRBV19, the J call TRBJ1-2; tentative D call: TRBD1 (5 bases). The germline V gene encodes CDR1 LNHDA and CDR2 SQIVND (reference sequence). V lost 5 bases and J 5 bases, leaving 15 bases between the germline ends. The CDR3 loop spans 14 amino acids. CDR3 residues: CASSYPGGLYGYTF. CDR3 sequence (DNA): TGTGCCAGTAGTTACCCCGGGGGACTATATGGCTACACCTTC.

The gene calls are TRBV29-1 and TRBJ1-2, with 12 bases matching TRBD1. Unmatched junction bases numbered 8, after V lost 5 bases and J lost 7 bases. This CDR3 has 14 residues. CDR1 is SQVTM and CDR2 is ANQGSEA in the germline V gene. CDR3 nucleotide sequence: TGCAGCGTTTCTTCGGGACAGGGGGCGGGTGGCTACACCTTC. It yields the protein CSVSSGQGAGGYTF.

CDR3 sequence: CASGLGETQYF. CDR3 in DNA: TGTGCCAGTGGCCTCGGGGAGACCCAGTACTTC. V gene TRBV19 combines with J gene TRBJ2-5; the D is unclear. Trimming took off 8 bases at V and 5 bases at J, with 9 bases between the two ends. CDR1 and CDR2 from the germline V gene are LNHDA and SQIVND (reference sequence). The CDR3 has 11 residues.

This rearrangement joins TRBV7-6 to TRBJ1-5; D call uncertain. The CDR3 runs 15 residues. Germline V gene data show CDR1 as SGHVS and CDR2 as FNYEAQ. Trimming left V 2 bases short and J 1 base short, with 9 bases between. The CDR3 bases are TGTGCCAGCAGCTTACAGCCGGGGAGCAATCAGCCCCAGCATTTT. Encoded protein: CASSLQPGSNQPQHF.

This clone appeared a few times. This chain joins TRBV5-1 and TRBJ2-1; 8 bases are shared with TRBD2. This CDR3 is built from 15 residues. V lost 4 bases to trimming and J lost 6 bases; unmatched junction nucleotides: 9. Germline values: CDR1 SGHRS, CDR2 YFSETQ. CDR3 sequence reads: CASSAVLADGNEQFF. The CDR3 DNA is TGCGCCAGCAGCGCGGTACTAGCGGACGGCAATGAGCAGTTCTTC.

The rearrangement links TRBV6-5 to TRBJ2-5; 8 nucleotides match TRBD1. Germline loops: CDR1 MNHEY, CDR2 SVGAGI. The V and J ends lost 0 bases and 5 bases, in that order; junction bases with no gene match: 8. The CDR3 consists of 16 residues. In DNA form, the CDR3 reads TGTGCCAGCAGTTACTCGGCGGGGACAGGAGGCGAGACCCAGTACTTC. Its protein is CASSYSAGTGGETQYF.

V is TRBV10-2 and J is TRBJ2-1; 9 positions match TRBD2. V lost 4 bases to trimming and J lost 8 bases; unmatched junction nucleotides: 12. The CDR3 totals 16 residues. Germline V gives CDR1 WSHSY, CDR2 SAAADI. In DNA form, the CDR3 reads TGCGCCAGCAGTGTTCTAGCGGGACCCGCTACTTATGAGCAGTTCTTC. Encoded protein: CASSVLAGPATYEQFF.

The chain recombines TRBV19 with TRBJ1-2; 7 bases fit TRBD1. Germline V gene lookup returns CDR1 LNHDA and CDR2 SQIVND (reference sequence). The CDR3 has 15 residues. With 7 bases clipped from V and 0 bases from J, the junction kept 8 bases outside the gene matches. CDR3 in amino acids: CASTLYGTANYGYTF. Here the CDR3 DNA reads TGTGCCAGTACCTTGTATGGGACAGCTAACTATGGCTACACCTTC.

The chain couples TRBV11-3 to TRBJ2-7; TRBD1 matches at 7 bases. CDR1 SGHNT and CDR2 YENEEA come from the germline V gene. CDR3 length equals 15 residues. Germline trimming cut 5 bases from V and 1 base from J; bases unmatched to any gene: 8. The CDR3 spells CASSETGQFSYEQYV. The CDR3 DNA is TGTGCCAGCAGCGAGACGGGACAGTTTTCCTACGAGCAGTACGTC.

This clone was detected a few times. This sequence joins TRBV7-9 and TRBJ2-2; TRBD2 agrees at 14 bases. Per germline, CDR1 SEHNR and CDR2 FQNEAQ (reference sequence). V was clipped by 1 base and J by 6 bases; unmatched bases: 4. The CDR3 covers 17 residues. The CDR3 loop is CASSLVGLAGDAGELFF. In DNA, the CDR3 is TGTGCCAGCAGCTTAGTGGGACTAGCGGGAGATGCCGGGGAGCTGTTTTTT.

V and J are TRBV4-1 and TRBJ1-5; D is perhaps TRBD1 (6 bases). Trimming took 3 bases from V and 6 from J, leaving 15 bases between them. CDR1 MGHRA and CDR2 YSYEKL come from the germline V gene. The CDR3 sequence is 15 residues long. In DNA, the CDR3 is TGCGCCAGCAGCCAGGGGCTAGACAGGCGTCAGCCCCAGCATTTT. Residues: CASSQGLDRRQPQHF.

The chain combines TRBV11-1 with TRBJ1-2, with D perhaps TRBD1 (6 bases). Germline CDR1 reads SGHAT; CDR2 reads FQDESV (reference sequence). This CDR3 has 13 amino acids. CDR3: CASSSYRVGGYTF. In DNA, the CDR3 is TGTGCTAGCTCTAGCTACAGGGTTGGTGGCTACACCTTC.